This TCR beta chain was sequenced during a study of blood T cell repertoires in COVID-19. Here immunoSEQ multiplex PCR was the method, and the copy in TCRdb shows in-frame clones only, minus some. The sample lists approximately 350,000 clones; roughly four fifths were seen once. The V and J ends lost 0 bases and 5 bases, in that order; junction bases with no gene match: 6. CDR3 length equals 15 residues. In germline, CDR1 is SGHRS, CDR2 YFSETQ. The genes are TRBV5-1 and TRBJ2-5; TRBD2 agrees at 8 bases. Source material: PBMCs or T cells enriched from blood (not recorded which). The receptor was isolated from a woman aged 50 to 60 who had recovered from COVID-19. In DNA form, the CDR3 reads TGCGCCAGCAGCTTGGGGCGGACGGGAGGGGAGACCCAGTACTTC. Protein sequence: CASSLGRTGGETQYF.